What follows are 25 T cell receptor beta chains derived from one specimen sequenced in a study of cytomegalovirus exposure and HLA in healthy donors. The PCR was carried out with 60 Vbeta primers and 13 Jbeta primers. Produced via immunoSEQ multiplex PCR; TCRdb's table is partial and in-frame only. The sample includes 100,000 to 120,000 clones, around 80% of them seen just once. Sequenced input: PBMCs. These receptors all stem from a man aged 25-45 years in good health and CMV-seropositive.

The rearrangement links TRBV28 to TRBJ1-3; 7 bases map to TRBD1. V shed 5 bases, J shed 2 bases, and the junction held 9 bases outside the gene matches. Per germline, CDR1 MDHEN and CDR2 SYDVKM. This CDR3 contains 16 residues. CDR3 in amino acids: CASSPSQGVAGNTIYF. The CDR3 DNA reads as TGTGCCAGCAGTCCTTCTCAGGGGGTCGCTGGAAACACCATATATTTT.

The CDR3 reads CASSPQNSNQPQHF. The CDR3 nucleotides read TGTGCCAGCTCCCCCCAAAATAGCAATCAGCCCCAGCATTTT. This sequence joins TRBV18 and TRBJ1-5; D gene uncertain. Germline CDR1 reads KGHSH; CDR2 reads LQKENI. The CDR3 length is 14 residues. The germline V and J ends were trimmed by 6 bases and 0 bases, with 9 bases remaining between them.

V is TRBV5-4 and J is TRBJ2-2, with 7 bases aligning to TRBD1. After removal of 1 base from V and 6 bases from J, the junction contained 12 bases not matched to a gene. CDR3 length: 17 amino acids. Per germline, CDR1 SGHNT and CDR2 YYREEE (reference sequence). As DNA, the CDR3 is TGTGCCAGCAGCTTGAGAACAGGGGCCTCAGGCGCCGGGGAGCTGTTTTTT. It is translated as CASSLRTGASGAGELFF.

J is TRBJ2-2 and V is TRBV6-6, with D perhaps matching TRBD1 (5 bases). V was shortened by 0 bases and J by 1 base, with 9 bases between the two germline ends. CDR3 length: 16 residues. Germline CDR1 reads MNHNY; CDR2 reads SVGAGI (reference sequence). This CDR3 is CASSYSGHLNTGELFF. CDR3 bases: TGTGCCAGCAGTTACTCCGGACACCTGAACACCGGGGAGCTGTTTTTT.

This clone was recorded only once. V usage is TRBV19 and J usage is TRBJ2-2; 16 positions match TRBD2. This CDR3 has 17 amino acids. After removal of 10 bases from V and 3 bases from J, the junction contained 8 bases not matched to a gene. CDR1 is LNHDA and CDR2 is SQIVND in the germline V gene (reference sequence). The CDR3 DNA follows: TGTGCCATGCCCGGGACTAGCGGGGGGGCGTACACCGGGGAGCTGTTTTTT. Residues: CAMPGTSGGAYTGELFF. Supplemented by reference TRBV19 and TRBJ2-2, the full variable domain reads DGGITQSPKYLFRKEGQNVTLSCEQNLNHDAMYWYRQDPGQGLRLIYYSQIVNDFQKGDIAEGYSVSREKKESFPLTVTSAQKNPTAFYLCAMPGTSGGAYTGELFFGEGSRLTVL.

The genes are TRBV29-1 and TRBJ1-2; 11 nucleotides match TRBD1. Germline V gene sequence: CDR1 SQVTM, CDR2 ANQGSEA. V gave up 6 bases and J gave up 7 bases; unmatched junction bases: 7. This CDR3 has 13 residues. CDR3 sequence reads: CSVNGQGAVGYTF. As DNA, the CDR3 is TGCAGCGTCAATGGACAGGGGGCTGTTGGCTACACCTTC.

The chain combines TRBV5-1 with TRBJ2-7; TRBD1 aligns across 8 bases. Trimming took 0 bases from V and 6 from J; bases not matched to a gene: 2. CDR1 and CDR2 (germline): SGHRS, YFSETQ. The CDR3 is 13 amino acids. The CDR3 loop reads CASSLGTGTEQYF. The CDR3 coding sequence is TGCGCCAGCAGCTTGGGGACAGGGACCGAGCAGTACTTC.

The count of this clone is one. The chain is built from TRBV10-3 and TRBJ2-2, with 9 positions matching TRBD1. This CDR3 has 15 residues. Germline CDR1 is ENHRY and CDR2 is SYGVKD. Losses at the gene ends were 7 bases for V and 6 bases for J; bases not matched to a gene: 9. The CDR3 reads CAIKPGQGVAGELFF. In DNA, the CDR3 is TGTGCCATCAAACCGGGACAGGGTGTGGCCGGGGAGCTGTTTTTT.

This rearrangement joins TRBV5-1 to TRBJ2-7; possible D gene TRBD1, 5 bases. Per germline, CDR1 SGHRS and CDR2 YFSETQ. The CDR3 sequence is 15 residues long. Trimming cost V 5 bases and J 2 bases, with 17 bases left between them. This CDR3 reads CASRFLRDSPYEQYF. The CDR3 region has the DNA TGCGCCAGCAGATTCCTCAGGGATTCTCCCTACGAGCAGTACTTC.

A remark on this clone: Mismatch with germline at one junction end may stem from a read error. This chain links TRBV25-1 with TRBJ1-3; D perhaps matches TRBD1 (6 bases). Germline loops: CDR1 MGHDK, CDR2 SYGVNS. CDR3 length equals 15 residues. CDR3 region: CTSSELTGSGNTIYF. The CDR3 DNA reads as TGTACCAGCAGTGAATTGACAGGCTCTGGAAACACCATATATTTT.

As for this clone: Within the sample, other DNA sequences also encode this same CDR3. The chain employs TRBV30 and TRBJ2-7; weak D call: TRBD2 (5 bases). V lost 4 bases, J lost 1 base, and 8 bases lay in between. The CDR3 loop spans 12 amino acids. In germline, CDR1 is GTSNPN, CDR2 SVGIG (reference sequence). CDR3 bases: TGTGCCTGGACCCGGGGATCCTACGAGCAGTACTTC. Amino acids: CAWTRGSYEQYF.

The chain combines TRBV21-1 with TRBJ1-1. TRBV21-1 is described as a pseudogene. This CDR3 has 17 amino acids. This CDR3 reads CASSKAGVGGRNTEAFF. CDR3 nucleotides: TGTGCCAGCAGCAAAGCCGGGGTCGGGGGGCGGAACACTGAAGCTTTCTTT.

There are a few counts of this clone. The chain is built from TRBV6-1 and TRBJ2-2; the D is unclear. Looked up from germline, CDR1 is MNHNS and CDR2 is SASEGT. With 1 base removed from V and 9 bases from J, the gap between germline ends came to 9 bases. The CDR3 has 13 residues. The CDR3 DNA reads TGTGCCAGCAGTGAAGGCGTGGGCCGGGAGCTGTTTTTT. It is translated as CASSEGVGRELFF.

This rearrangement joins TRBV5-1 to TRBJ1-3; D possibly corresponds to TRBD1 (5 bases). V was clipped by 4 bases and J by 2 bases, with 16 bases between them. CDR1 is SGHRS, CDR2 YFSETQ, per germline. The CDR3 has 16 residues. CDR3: CASSPSQAGTGNTIYF. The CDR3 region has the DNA TGCGCCAGCAGCCCCTCACAGGCGGGAACTGGAAACACCATATATTTT.

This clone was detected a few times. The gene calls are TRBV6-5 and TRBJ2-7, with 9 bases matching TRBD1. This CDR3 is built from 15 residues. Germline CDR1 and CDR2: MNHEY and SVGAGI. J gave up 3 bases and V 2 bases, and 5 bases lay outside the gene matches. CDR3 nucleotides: TGTGCCAGCAGTTACAGGGGACAGGGAGTCTACGAGCAGTACTTC. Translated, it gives CASSYRGQGVYEQYF.

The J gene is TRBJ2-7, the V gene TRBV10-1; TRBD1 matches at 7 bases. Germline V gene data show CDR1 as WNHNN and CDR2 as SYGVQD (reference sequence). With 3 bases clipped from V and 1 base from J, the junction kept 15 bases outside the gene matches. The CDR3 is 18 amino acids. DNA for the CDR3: TGCGCCAGCAGTGATGATGAGGGGGCACAACACCGGTCCTACGAGCAGTACTTC. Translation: CASSDDEGAQHRSYEQYF.

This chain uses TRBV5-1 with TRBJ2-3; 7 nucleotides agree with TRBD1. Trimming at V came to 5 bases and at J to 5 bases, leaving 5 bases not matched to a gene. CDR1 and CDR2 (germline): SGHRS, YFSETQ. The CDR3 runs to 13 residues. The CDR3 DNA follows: TGCGCCAGCAGTAAGGACAGGATAGATACGCAGTATTTT. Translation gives CASSKDRIDTQYF.

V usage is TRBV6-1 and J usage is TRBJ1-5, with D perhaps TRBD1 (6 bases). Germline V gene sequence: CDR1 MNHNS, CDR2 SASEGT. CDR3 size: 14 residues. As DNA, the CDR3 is TGTGCTTCAGCGTGGGGGCCGGGCGATCAGCCCCAGCATTTT. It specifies CASAWGPGDQPQHF.

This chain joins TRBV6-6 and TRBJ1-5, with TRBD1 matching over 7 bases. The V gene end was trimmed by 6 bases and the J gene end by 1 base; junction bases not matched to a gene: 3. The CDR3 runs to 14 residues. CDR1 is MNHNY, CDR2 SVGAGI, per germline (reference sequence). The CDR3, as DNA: TGTGCCAGCAGCCCGGACAGGAGCAATCAGCCCCAGCATTTT. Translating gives CASSPDRSNQPQHF.

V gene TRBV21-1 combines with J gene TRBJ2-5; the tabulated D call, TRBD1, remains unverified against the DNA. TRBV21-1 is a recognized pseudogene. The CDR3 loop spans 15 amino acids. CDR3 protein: CASSKVCRDQETQYF. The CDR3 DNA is TGTGCCAGCAGCAAAGTTTGCAGGGACCAAGAGACCCAGTACTTC.

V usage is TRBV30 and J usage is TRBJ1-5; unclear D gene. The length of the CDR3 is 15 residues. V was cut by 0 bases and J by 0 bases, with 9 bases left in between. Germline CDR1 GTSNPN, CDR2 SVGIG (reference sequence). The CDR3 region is CAWSVSGNSNQPQHF. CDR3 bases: TGTGCCTGGAGTGTATCAGGAAATAGCAATCAGCCCCAGCATTTT.

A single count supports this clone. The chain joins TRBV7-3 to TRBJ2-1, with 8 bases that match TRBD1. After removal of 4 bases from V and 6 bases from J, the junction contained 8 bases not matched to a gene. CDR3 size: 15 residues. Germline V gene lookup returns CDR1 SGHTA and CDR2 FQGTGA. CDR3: CASSSATGVGNEQFF. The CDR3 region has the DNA TGTGCCAGCAGCTCCGCGACAGGGGTTGGCAATGAGCAGTTCTTC. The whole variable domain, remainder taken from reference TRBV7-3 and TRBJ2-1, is GAGVSQTPSNKVTEKGKYVELRCDPISGHTALYWYRQSLGQGPEFLIYFQGTGAADDSGLPNDRFFAVRPEGSVSTLKIQRTERGDSAVYLCASSSATGVGNEQFFGPGTRLTVL.

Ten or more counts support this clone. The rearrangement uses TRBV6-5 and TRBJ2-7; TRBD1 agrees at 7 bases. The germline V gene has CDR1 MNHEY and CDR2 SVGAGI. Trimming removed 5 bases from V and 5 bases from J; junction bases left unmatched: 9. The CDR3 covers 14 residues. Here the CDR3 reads CASSHRDRRDEQYF. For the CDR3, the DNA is TGTGCCAGCAGTCACCGGGACAGAAGGGACGAGCAGTACTTC.

In DNA form, the CDR3 reads TGTGCCAGTAGTCTAAGGACAGTAGCTGATTCACCCCTCCACTTT. Protein sequence: CASSLRTVADSPLHF. The chain couples TRBV19 to TRBJ1-6, with D possibly being TRBD1 (6 bases). Germline CDR1 and CDR2: LNHDA and SQIVND (reference sequence). The CDR3 extends over 15 amino acids. Trimming cost V 5 bases and J 8 bases, with 16 bases left between them.

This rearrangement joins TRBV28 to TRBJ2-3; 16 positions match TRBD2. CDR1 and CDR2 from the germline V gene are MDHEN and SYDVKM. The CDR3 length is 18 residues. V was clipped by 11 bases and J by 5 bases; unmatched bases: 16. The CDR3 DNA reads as TGTGCCGTTGGGGCCATGGGACTAGCGGGGGGGCGGGTAGATACGCAGTATTTT. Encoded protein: CAVGAMGLAGGRVDTQYF.